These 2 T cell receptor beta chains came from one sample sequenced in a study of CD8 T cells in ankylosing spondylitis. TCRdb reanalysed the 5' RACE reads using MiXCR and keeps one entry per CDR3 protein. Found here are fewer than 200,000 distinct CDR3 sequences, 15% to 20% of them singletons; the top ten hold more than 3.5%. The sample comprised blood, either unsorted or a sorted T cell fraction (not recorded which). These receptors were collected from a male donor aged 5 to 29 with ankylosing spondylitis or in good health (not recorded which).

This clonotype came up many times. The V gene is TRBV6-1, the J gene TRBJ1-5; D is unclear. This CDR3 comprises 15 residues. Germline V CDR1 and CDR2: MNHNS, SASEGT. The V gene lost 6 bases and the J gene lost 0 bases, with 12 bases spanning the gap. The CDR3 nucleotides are TGTGCCAGCAGAGAGGGTAGTCTTAGCAATCAGCCCCAGCATTTT. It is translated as CASREGSLSNQPQHF.

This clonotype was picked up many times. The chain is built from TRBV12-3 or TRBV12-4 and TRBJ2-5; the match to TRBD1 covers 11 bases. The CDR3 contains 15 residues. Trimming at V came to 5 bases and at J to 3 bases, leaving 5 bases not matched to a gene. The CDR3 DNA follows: TGTGCCAGCAGTCGACCGGGACAGGGGGAAGAGACCCAGTACTTC. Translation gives CASSRPGQGEETQYF.